A single count supports the clone carrying this TCR beta chain. Its antigen remains unidentified. The source of the sample is a study of shared clonotypes between healthy human individuals. Trimming cost V 5 bases and J 2 bases, with 15 bases left between them. Germline V gene data show CDR1 as SGHVS and CDR2 as FNYEAQ. The CDR3 totals 16 residues. Several immunoSEQ plates held equal portions of the genomic DNA taken from each subset. Using immunoSEQ multiplex PCR, the repertoire was profiled, and TCRdb retains in-frame clones only, with some absent. The sample holds some 1.5 million clones, approximately 98% seen once. The study's findings and limits: Represented diversity, genetic and exposure-history alike, was limited by few donors.

Study donors comprised healthy, HIV-negative adults devoid of recent acute infection or vaccination. Partitioning of CD4+ cells yielded a CD45RA+ naive subset and a CD45RA-negative memory subset. The gene calls are TRBV7-6 and TRBJ2-2, with D possibly matching TRBD2 (5 bases). The sequence derives from a man aged 25 to 40 in good health. Sequenced input: naive CD4+ T cells sorted from blood. Documented subset: CD45RA+ positively selected. The CDR3 here is CASSPLARANTGELFF. The CDR3 bases are TGTGCCAGCAGCCCCCTGGCGCGGGCAAACACCGGGGAGCTGTTTTTT.